One sample yielded the 20 T cell receptor beta chains listed below, sequenced in a study of identifying expanded T cells in peripheral blood. Libraries were prepared by immunoSEQ multiplex PCR; TCRdb keeps only in-frame clonotypes and omits some of them. The sample lists approximately 91,000 clones; about 91% were seen once. The sequenced sample was blood. The receptors originated from a person between 18 and 75 years old in good health.

The rearrangement uses TRBV7-7 and TRBJ1-1, with D perhaps matching TRBD1 (5 bases). CDR1 is SSHAT, CDR2 FNYEAQ, per germline (reference sequence). The CDR3 loop spans 13 amino acids. The ends were cut back, 6 bases at V and 3 bases at J, with 11 bases in the middle. CDR3 in DNA: TGTGCCAGCAGTGAGGGGACGTACACTGAAGCTTTCTTT. Translation: CASSEGTYTEAFF. The complete variable domain, with remaining parts taken from reference TRBV7-7 and TRBJ1-1, reads GAGVSQSPRYKVTKRGQDVTLRCDPISSHATLYWYQQALGQGPEFLTYFNYEAQPDKSGLPSDRFSAERPEGSISTLTIQRTEQRDSAMYRCASSEGTYTEAFFGQGTRLTVV.

The CDR3 nucleotides read TGTGCCTGGAAAATAGAGGACGGGGAGCTGTTTTTT. Its protein product is CAWKIEDGELFF. The chain carries TRBV30 and TRBJ2-2; D remains ambiguous. CDR3 length: 12 amino acids. CDR1 is GTSNPN, CDR2 SVGIG, per germline (reference sequence). The V end was cut by 4 bases, the J end by 7 bases, with 10 bases between.

The V and J genes are TRBV27 and TRBJ2-3, with 11 bases fitting TRBD2. Looked up from germline, CDR1 is MNHEY and CDR2 is SMNVEV (reference sequence). The CDR3 extends over 19 amino acids. J lost 0 bases, V lost 5 bases, and 13 bases had no gene match. CDR3 sequence (DNA): TGTGCCAGCAGTAGTTACTCAAGACTAGCGGGACTTAGCACAGATACGCAGTATTTT. Its protein product is CASSSYSRLAGLSTDTQYF.

The chain is built from TRBV28 and TRBJ1-1; 9 positions match TRBD1. The CDR3 runs to 15 residues. The germline V gene has CDR1 MDHEN and CDR2 SYDVKM. V lost 7 bases and J lost 0; bases outside the gene matches: 6. DNA of the CDR3: TGTGCCAGCACACCTGGGGACAGGGTGAACACTGAAGCTTTCTTT. As protein: CASTPGDRVNTEAFF.

The V call is TRBV19, the J call TRBJ2-3; 9 bases align to TRBD1. The ends lost 6 bases at V and 4 bases at J; junction bases unmatched: 17. There are 18 residues in the CDR3. Germline V gene data show CDR1 as LNHDA and CDR2 as SQIVND (reference sequence). The CDR3 DNA is TGTGCCAGTAGCATCCGGGTCGGGACAGGGTCAAGGCCAGATACGCAGTATTTT. As protein: CASSIRVGTGSRPDTQYF.

J is TRBJ2-7 and V is TRBV7-3; D is perhaps TRBD1 (5 bases). There are 16 residues in the CDR3. Trimming removed 5 bases from V and 0 bases from J, with 17 bases in between. Germline V gene sequence: CDR1 SGHTA, CDR2 FQGTGA. The CDR3 protein is CASSEGFGHRSYEQYF. CDR3 sequence (DNA): TGTGCCAGCAGCGAAGGTTTCGGACATCGCTCCTACGAGCAGTACTTC.

The V and J genes are TRBV6-6 and TRBJ2-1; TRBD1 agrees at 7 bases. From germline, CDR1 is MNHNY and CDR2 SVGAGI (reference sequence). The CDR3 sequence is 16 residues long. The J segment lost 0 bases and the V segment lost 6 bases, leaving 8 bases of the junction unmatched. In nucleotides, the CDR3 is TGTGCCAGCAGGGGATTACAGGGGAGCTCCTACAATGAGCAGTTCTTC. Its translation: CASRGLQGSSYNEQFF.

V usage is TRBV6-1 and J usage is TRBJ1-4; the match to TRBD1 covers 9 bases. The CDR3 is made up of 15 amino acids. With V trimmed by 1 base and J by 7 bases, 4 bases remained unmatched. Per the germline V gene, CDR1 is MNHNS and CDR2 is SASEGT. The CDR3 region is CASSEGGQGFEKLFF. Written as DNA, the CDR3 is TGTGCCAGCAGTGAAGGGGGACAGGGTTTTGAAAAACTGTTTTTT.

The CDR3 DNA is TGTGCCAGCAGCACCTATGGACAGGGCGCGTCGGGATATACGCAGTATTTT. It translates to CASSTYGQGASGYTQYF. V is TRBV7-3 and J is TRBJ2-3; 8 nucleotides line up with TRBD1. The CDR3 extends over 17 amino acids. The ends lost 5 bases at V and 7 bases at J; junction bases unmatched: 17. Looked up from germline, CDR1 is SGHTA and CDR2 is FQGTGA.

This clone came up a few times. The CDR3: CASSKRSASNQPQHF. DNA for the CDR3: TGTGCCAGCAGCAAACGCAGTGCGAGCAATCAGCCCCAGCATTTT. J is TRBJ1-5 and V is TRBV21-1. TRBV21-1 constitutes a pseudogene. The CDR3 totals 15 residues.

V gene TRBV7-6 combines with J gene TRBJ2-5; possible D gene TRBD1, 6 bases. The V gene's germline CDR1 is SGHVS and CDR2 FNYEAQ. This CDR3 is built from 14 residues. Trimming removed 4 bases at V and 1 base at J, with 10 bases between. CDR3 nucleotide sequence: TGTGCCAGCAGCTCCACAGGGCGCCAAGAGACCCAGTACTTC. Translating it yields CASSSTGRQETQYF.

The chain carries TRBV5-6 and TRBJ2-1; D may correspond to TRBD1 or TRBD2 (5 bases each). Germline V gene sequence: CDR1 SGHDT, CDR2 YYEEEE. V dropped 4 bases and J dropped 9 bases, with 23 bases sitting between them. The CDR3 consists of 16 residues. The CDR3 loop reads CASSLLHRDQDGEQFF. CDR3 nucleotide sequence: TGTGCCAGCAGCCTTCTCCACCGGGACCAAGATGGTGAGCAGTTCTTC.

The CDR3 DNA reads TGTGCCAGCAGCCCGGACAGTTCTCTATATGGCTACACCTTC. Amino acids: CASSPDSSLYGYTF. V gene TRBV7-9 combines with J gene TRBJ1-2; D is perhaps TRBD1 (6 bases). This CDR3 is built from 14 residues. Between the trimmed V and J ends, which lost 5 bases and 5 bases, there was a span of 15 bases. CDR1 and CDR2 from the germline V gene are SEHNR and FQNEAQ (reference sequence).

This chain uses TRBV7-3 with TRBJ2-7; 7 nucleotides align to TRBD1. J lost 0 bases, V lost 3 bases, and 2 bases had no gene match. Germline V gene sequence: CDR1 SGHTA, CDR2 FQGTGA. CDR3 length equals 14 residues. CDR3: CASSFRDSSYEQYF. The CDR3 DNA reads TGTGCCAGCAGCTTCCGGGACAGCTCCTACGAGCAGTACTTC.

There are a few counts of this clone. J is TRBJ2-7 and V is TRBV6-1; a weak D match, TRBD1 (5 bases). With 1 base removed from V and 2 bases from J, the gap between germline ends came to 12 bases. Germline CDR1 is MNHNS and CDR2 is SASEGT. The CDR3 is made up of 15 amino acids. The CDR3 here is CASSEETGGAYEQYF. Written as DNA, the CDR3 is TGTGCCAGCAGTGAAGAAACAGGTGGGGCCTACGAGCAGTACTTC.

The CDR3 DNA reads TGTGCCAGCTCACCGGGGAGGGCAAACACTGAAGCTTTCTTT. Translating gives CASSPGRANTEAFF. This chain links TRBV18 with TRBJ1-1, with D hard to call. Trimming stripped 3 bases from V and 2 bases from J, with 10 bases between. The germline V gene has CDR1 KGHSH and CDR2 LQKENI. This CDR3 is 14 amino acids long.

DNA of the CDR3: TGTGCCACCCACCCGCTGGACAGGGCAAGCGAGCAGTACTTC. Its protein product is CATHPLDRASEQYF. This chain connects TRBV28 to TRBJ2-7, with TRBD1 matching over 8 bases. V gave up 10 bases and J gave up 6 bases; unmatched junction bases: 14. Per the germline V gene, CDR1 is MDHEN and CDR2 is SYDVKM. The CDR3 is 14 residues long.

The chain links TRBV30 to TRBJ2-7, with a tentative D call TRBD1 (5 bases). Germline V gene lookup returns CDR1 GTSNPN and CDR2 SVGIG (reference sequence). Trimming removed 1 base at V and 5 bases at J, with 18 bases between. The CDR3 is 15 amino acids. CDR3 in amino acids: CAWSAGRESINEQYF. CDR3 sequence (DNA): TGTGCCTGGAGTGCCGGCAGGGAAAGCATCAACGAGCAGTACTTC. The full variable domain, its missing parts supplied by reference TRBV30 and TRBJ2-7, is SQTIHQWPATLVQPVGSPLSLECTVEGTSNPNLYWYRQAAGRGLQLLFYSVGIGQISSEVPQNLSASRPQDRQFILSSKKLLLSDSGFYLCAWSAGRESINEQYFGPGTRLTVT.

A single count supports this clone. The V call is TRBV7-2, the J call TRBJ1-4; D uncertain. The CDR3 has 15 residues. The V gene's germline CDR1 is SGHTA and CDR2 FQGNSA. The V gene lost 1 base and the J gene lost 8 bases, with 14 bases spanning the gap. CDR3 protein: CASSLVLGWQEKLFF. The CDR3, as DNA: TGTGCCAGCAGCTTAGTTCTGGGATGGCAGGAAAAACTGTTTTTT.

As regards this clone: The germline gene is not matched at one end of the junction; a read error may be the cause. The chain couples TRBV11-2 to TRBJ1-6; D remains ambiguous. The CDR3 contains 15 residues. CDR1 and CDR2 (germline): SGHAT, FQNNGV. CDR3 residues: CASSIDPGGNSPLHF. The CDR3 DNA is TGTGCCAGCAGCATAGATCCCGGAGGGAATTCACCCCTCCACTTT.